This entry is about one T cell receptor (beta chain). What it binds is not known. The CDR3 end falls 3 residues outside the read, so it is completed with the germline J gene. The V gene's germline CDR1 is LNHDA and CDR2 SQIVND (reference sequence). This CDR3 comprises 15 residues. Trimming shortened V by 5 bases and J by 0 bases, and 8 bases separated the two germline ends. All participants had a single incident cervical HPV16 infection, and prevalent HPV16 infections were excluded. These data originate in a study of T cells in women clearing cervical HPV infection. Study-wide context: Only a few women had HLA typing results available.

The table came from immunoSEQ multiplex PCR; TCRdb's copy has only in-frame clones and leaves some out. This specimen shows about 23,000 clones; the ten leading clones hold less than 3.5%. Whole-study results and caveats: Richness differences could reflect unmeasured T-cell content per sample. TRBV6-7 abundance was lower in cases than controls (0.11% versus 0.16%).

This sequence was found in a woman aged 18-69 years with a cervical HPV16 infection that either progressed to CIN3+ or cleared (not recorded which). Sequenced: blood buffy coat. The chain has TRBV19 and TRBJ1-6, with D unresolved. The chain's CDR3 is CASSGGSSYNSPLHF. The covered CDR3 bases are TGTGCCAGTAGTGGTGGCAGCTCCTATAATTCACCC.